Following are 17 T cell receptor beta chains from one sample sequenced in a study of T cell repertoires in cytomegalovirus infection. TCRdb analysed the reads with MiXCR anew, one entry per CDR3 protein. The sample records some 450,000 distinct CDR3 sequences, roughly 30% being singletons. Sequenced material: PBMCs. The receptors originated from a human donor in good health (CMV status not recorded). Some clones in this sample may be carry-over from other donors' samples.

In this sample, this clonotype turned up a few times. This chain joins TRBV7-7 and TRBJ2-7; D call uncertain. This CDR3 is built from 14 residues. Germline assignment: CDR1 SSHAT and CDR2 FNYEAQ (reference sequence). V was shortened by 6 bases and J by 1 base, with 13 bases between the two germline ends. The CDR3 is CASSHSVGSYEQYF. CDR3 nucleotide sequence: TGTGCCAGCAGTCACTCGGTCGGTTCCTACGAGCAGTACTTC.

The chain has TRBV6-6 and TRBJ2-7; D is undetermined. The ends were cut back, 8 bases at V and 3 bases at J, with 11 bases in the middle. The CDR3 is 12 amino acids. Germline CDR1 is MNHNY and CDR2 is SVGAGI (reference sequence). Here the CDR3 DNA reads TGTGCCAGCCTCAACAGCATCTACGAGCAGTACTTC. Encoded protein: CASLNSIYEQYF.

This chain connects TRBV29-1 to TRBJ2-3; no firm D call. This CDR3 is 12 amino acids long. CDR1 SQVTM and CDR2 ANQGSEA come from the germline V gene. Trimming took off 4 bases at V and 0 bases at J, with 5 bases between the two ends. The CDR3 loop reads CSVGRSTDTQYF. DNA of the CDR3: TGCAGCGTTGGGCGGAGCACAGATACGCAGTATTTT.

CDR3 protein: CASSPEWDTGELFF. The DNA for the CDR3 is TGTGCCAGCAGCCCCGAGTGGGACACCGGGGAGCTGTTTTTT. The chain uses TRBV7-6 and TRBJ2-2; D is ambiguous. This CDR3 spans 14 amino acids. V shed 5 bases and J shed 3 bases, with 10 bases lying between them. From germline, CDR1 is SGHVS and CDR2 FNYEAQ.

In its sample, this clonotype was seen many times. The rearrangement uses TRBV12-3 or TRBV12-4 and TRBJ1-5, with TRBD1 as a possible D gene (5 bases). Between the trimmed V and J ends, which lost 5 bases and 2 bases, there was a span of 10 bases. The CDR3 contains 14 residues. CDR3 sequence (DNA): TGTGCCAGCAGTACCCAGGGTCGCAATCAGCCCCAGCATTTT. Translation gives CASSTQGRNQPQHF.

This clonotype occurred many times. The rearrangement uses TRBV7-6 and TRBJ1-3, with D possibly being TRBD1 (5 bases). V lost 4 bases to trimming and J lost 0 bases, with 13 bases between them. There are 16 residues in the CDR3. CDR1 and CDR2 (germline): SGHVS, FNYEAQ. CDR3 sequence: CASSWGRMSSGNTIYF. CDR3 sequence (DNA): TGTGCCAGCAGCTGGGGACGGATGAGCTCTGGAAACACCATATATTTT.

Only a few counts were recorded for this clonotype. The chain links TRBV15 to TRBJ1-1; 10 nucleotides align to TRBD1. J gave up 6 bases and V 2 bases, and 9 bases lay outside the gene matches. Per germline, CDR1 LNHNV and CDR2 YYDKDF (reference sequence). The CDR3 is made up of 16 amino acids. CDR3 nucleotide sequence: TGTGCCACCAGCAGATACCAGGGACAGGGGTTCCCTGAAGCTTTCTTT. Encoded protein: CATSRYQGQGFPEAFF.

This clonotype was seen just once. Here the CDR3 omits its conserved ending phenylalanine or tryptophan, so a read error is the likely source. The CDR3 DNA is TGTGCCAGCAGCTTAGCAGCAGGGTCTAACTCACCCCTCCACTCT. As protein: CASSLAAGSNSPLHS. The chain carries TRBV7-8 and TRBJ1-6; the D gene is possibly TRBD1 (5 bases). The CDR3 length is 15 residues. Trimming stripped 0 bases from V and 10 bases from J, with 13 bases between. Germline CDR1 is SGHVS and CDR2 is FQNEAQ.

This clonotype was seen a handful of times. In nucleotides, the CDR3 is TGTGCCAGCAGCTTCTTTGCGGGGGGCAACCAAGAGACCCAGTACTTC. This encodes CASSFFAGGNQETQYF. V is TRBV5-6 and J is TRBJ2-5; 8 bases fit TRBD2. Unmatched junction bases numbered 6, after V lost 2 bases and J lost 0 bases. Germline assignment: CDR1 SGHDT and CDR2 YYEEEE. The CDR3 runs to 16 residues.

In this sample, this clonotype turned up many times. The J gene is TRBJ1-1, the V gene TRBV7-9, with D possibly TRBD1 on 6 matching bases. V was clipped by 5 bases and J by 4 bases, with 20 bases between them. Germline-derived CDR1 and CDR2 are SEHNR and FQNEAQ (reference sequence). The CDR3 is made up of 16 amino acids. CDR3 bases: TGTGCCAGCAGCCCCCCCGGGAGGGGGTTTGGCACTGAAGCTTTCTTT. The encoded protein is CASSPPGRGFGTEAFF.

This clonotype was seen more than once but under ten times. This chain joins TRBV11-2 and TRBJ2-7; TRBD1 is a possible D gene (7 bases). Germline-derived CDR1 and CDR2 are SGHAT and FQNNGV. Between the trimmed V and J ends, which lost 4 bases and 5 bases, there was a span of 12 bases. CDR3 length equals 13 residues. The CDR3, as DNA: TGTGCCAGCAGCTCCAGGGGGGTGGACGAGCAGTACTTC. It specifies CASSSRGVDEQYF.

This chain connects TRBV19 to TRBJ2-1; maybe TRBD2 (5 bases). V was trimmed by 2 bases and J by 0 bases, leaving 11 bases between them. This CDR3 contains 16 residues. Germline values: CDR1 LNHDA, CDR2 SQIVND (reference sequence). The CDR3 here is CASSITRLLSYNEQFF. CDR3 coding DNA: TGTGCCAGTAGTATAACTAGACTACTCTCCTACAATGAGCAGTTCTTC.

The chain carries TRBV7-2 and TRBJ2-7; tentatively, D is TRBD1 or TRBD2 (7 bases each). V was shortened by 4 bases and J by 5 bases, with 21 bases between the two germline ends. Per germline, CDR1 SGHTA and CDR2 FQGNSA. CDR3 size: 16 residues. The CDR3 sequence is CASSWGRRPGGDEQYF. CDR3 DNA sequence: TGTGCCAGCAGCTGGGGAAGAAGACCAGGGGGGGACGAGCAGTACTTC.

This clonotype came up a few times. J is TRBJ2-1 and V is TRBV5-4; a weak D match, TRBD2 (6 bases). Trimming removed 4 bases from V and 8 bases from J, with 19 bases in between. The CDR3 is 15 amino acids. CDR1 is SGHNT, CDR2 YYREEE, per germline (reference sequence). CDR3: CASSLPATSFDEQFF. CDR3 DNA: TGTGCCAGCAGCCTACCCGCGACTAGTTTCGATGAGCAGTTCTTC.

This clonotype has just a few counts. V usage is TRBV7-8 and J usage is TRBJ2-5, with 7 bases fitting TRBD2. The germline CDR1 and CDR2 sequences are SGHVS and FQNEAQ. Germline trimming cut 5 bases from V and 2 bases from J; bases unmatched to any gene: 14. The CDR3 loop spans 17 amino acids. CDR3 sequence (DNA): TGTGCCAGCAGCACACTTCTAGCGGACGACAAACAAGAGACCCAGTACTTC. This codes for CASSTLLADDKQETQYF.

The chain employs TRBV7-9 and TRBJ2-3, with D possibly being TRBD1 or TRBD2 (5 bases each). This CDR3 has 16 amino acids. V was shortened by 5 bases and J by 2 bases, with 17 bases between the two germline ends. Germline CDR1 is SEHNR and CDR2 is FQNEAQ (reference sequence). The CDR3 bases are TGTGCCAGCAGCACTAGGGGCCAGGGCATCACAGATACGCAGTATTTT. As protein: CASSTRGQGITDTQYF.

This clonotype occurred many times. The rearrangement links TRBV28 to TRBJ2-2, with D perhaps matching TRBD2 (6 bases). Germline V CDR1 and CDR2: MDHEN, SYDVKM. CDR3 length equals 15 residues. The V gene lost 7 bases and the J gene lost 4 bases, with 16 bases spanning the gap. CDR3 region: CASNGPGLPTGELFF. The CDR3 DNA follows: TGTGCCAGCAACGGGCCGGGACTCCCCACCGGGGAGCTGTTTTTT.